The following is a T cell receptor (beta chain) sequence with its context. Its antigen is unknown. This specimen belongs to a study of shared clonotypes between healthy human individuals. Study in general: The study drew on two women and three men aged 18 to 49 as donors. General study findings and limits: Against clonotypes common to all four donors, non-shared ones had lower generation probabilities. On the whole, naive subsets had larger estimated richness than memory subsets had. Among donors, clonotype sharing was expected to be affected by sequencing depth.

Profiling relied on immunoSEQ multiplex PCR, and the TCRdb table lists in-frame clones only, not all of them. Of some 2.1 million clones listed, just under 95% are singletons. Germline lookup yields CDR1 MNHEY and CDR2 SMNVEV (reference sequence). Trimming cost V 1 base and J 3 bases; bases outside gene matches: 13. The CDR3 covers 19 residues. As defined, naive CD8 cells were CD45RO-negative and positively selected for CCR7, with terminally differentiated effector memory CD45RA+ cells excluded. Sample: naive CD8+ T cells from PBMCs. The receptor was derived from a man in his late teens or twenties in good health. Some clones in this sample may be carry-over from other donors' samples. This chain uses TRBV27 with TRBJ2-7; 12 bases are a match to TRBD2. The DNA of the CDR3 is TGTGCCAGCAGTTTATATTATCCGACTAGCGGGAGTAAAATCTACGAGCAGTACTTC. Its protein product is CASSLYYPTSGSKIYEQYF.